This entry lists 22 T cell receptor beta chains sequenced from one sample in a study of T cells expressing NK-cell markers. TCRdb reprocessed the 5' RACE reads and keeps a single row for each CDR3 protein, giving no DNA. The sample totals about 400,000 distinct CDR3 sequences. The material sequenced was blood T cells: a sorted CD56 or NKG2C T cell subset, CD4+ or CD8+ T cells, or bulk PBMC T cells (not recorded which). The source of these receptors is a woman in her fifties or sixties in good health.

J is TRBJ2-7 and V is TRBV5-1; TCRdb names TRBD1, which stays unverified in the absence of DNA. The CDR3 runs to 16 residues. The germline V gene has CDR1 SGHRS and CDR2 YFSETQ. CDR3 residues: CASSLALGGVRYEQYF. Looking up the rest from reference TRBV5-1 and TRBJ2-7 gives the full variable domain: KAGVTQTPRYLIKTRGQQVTLSCSPISGHRSVSWYQQTPGQGLQFLFEYFSETQRNKGNFPGRFSGRQFSNSRSEMNVSTLELGDSALYLCASSLALGGVRYEQYFGPGTRLTVT.

This CDR3 reads CASSEWDGLDEQFF. This chain links TRBV6-5 with TRBJ2-1; TCRdb designates TRBD1, a call that cannot be tested without DNA. The CDR3 has 14 amino acids. Germline V gene sequence: CDR1 MNHEY, CDR2 SVGAGI.

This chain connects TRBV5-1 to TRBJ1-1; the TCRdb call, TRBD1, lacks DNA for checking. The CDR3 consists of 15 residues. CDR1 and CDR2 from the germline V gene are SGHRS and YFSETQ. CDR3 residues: CASSPSPGLSTEAFF.

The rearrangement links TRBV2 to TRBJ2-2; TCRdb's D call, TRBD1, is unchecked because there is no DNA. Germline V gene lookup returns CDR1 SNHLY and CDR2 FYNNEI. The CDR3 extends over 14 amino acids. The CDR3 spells CASSFTGNTGELFF.

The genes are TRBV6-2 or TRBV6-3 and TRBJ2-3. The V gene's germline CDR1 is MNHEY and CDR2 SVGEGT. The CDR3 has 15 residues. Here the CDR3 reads CASSYSTQLTDTQYF.

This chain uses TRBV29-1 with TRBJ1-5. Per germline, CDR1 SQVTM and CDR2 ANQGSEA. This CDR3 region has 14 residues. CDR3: CSVGEGGRNQPQHF.

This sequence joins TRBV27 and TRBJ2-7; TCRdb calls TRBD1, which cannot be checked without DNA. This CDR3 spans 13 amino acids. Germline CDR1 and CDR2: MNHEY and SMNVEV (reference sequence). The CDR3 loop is CASSLGGLGEQYF.

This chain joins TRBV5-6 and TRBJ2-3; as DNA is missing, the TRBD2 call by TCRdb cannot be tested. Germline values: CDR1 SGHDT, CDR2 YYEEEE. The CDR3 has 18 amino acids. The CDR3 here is CASSLGGLAGGVADTQYF.

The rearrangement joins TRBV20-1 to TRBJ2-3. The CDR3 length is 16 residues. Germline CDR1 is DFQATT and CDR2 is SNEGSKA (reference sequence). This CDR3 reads CSARDLASRNTDTQYF.

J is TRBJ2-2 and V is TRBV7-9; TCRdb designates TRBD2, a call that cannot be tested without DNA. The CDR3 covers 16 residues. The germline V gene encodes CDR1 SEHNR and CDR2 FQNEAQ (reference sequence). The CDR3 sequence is CASSLEALLSTGELFF.

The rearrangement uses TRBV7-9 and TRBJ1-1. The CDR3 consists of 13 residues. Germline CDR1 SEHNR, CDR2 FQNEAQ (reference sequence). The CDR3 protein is CASSASGRTEAFF.

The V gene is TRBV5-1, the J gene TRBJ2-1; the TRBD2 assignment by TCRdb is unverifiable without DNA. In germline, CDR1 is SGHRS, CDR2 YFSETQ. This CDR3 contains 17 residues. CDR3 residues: CASSLGPGAGGHNEQFF.

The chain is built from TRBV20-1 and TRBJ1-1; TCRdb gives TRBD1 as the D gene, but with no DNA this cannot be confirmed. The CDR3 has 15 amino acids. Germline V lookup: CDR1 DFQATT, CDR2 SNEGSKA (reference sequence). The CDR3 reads CSARSGDRQNTEAFF.

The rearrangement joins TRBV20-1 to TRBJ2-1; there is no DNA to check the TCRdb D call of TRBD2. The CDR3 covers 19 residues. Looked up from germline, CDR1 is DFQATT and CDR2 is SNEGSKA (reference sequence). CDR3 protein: CSARGRQGLAGRSYNEQFF.

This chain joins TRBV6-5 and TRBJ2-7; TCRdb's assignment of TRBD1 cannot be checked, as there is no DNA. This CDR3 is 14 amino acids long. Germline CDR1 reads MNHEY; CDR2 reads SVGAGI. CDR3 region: CASSSSGGIPEQYF.

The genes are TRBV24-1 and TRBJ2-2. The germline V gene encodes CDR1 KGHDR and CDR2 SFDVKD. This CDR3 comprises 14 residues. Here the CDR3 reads CATSDLYGAGELFF.

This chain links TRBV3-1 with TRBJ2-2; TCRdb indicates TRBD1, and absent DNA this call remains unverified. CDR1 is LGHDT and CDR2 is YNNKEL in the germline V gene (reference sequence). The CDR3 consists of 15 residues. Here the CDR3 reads CASSQVGGVTGELFF.

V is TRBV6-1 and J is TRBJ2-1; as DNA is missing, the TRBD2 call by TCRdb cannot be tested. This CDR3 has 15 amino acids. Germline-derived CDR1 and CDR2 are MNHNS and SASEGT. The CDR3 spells CASSAGTSGRTEQFF.

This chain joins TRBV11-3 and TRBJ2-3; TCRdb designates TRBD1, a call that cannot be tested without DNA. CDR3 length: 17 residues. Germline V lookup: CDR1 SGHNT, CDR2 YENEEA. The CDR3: CASSSSYNVTGSDTQYF.

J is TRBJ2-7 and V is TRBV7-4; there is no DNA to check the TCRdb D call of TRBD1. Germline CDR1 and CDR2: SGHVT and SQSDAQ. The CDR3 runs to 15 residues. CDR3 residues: CASTPRQVRPYEQYF.

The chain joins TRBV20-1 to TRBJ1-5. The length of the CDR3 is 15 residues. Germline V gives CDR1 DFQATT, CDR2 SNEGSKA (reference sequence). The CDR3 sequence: CSARDTAIGNQPQHF.

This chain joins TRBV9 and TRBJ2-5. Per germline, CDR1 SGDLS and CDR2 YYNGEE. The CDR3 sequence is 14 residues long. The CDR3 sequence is CASSVTSYQETQYF.